The rows below give T cell receptor beta chains drawn from one sample of a study of T cells after yellow fever vaccination. TCRdb itself ran the 5' RACE reads through MiXCR, one entry per CDR3 protein. The sample includes some 340,000 distinct CDR3 sequences, about 4% of them seen just once. Here the sequenced sample was PBMCs, taken 5 days after the yellow fever booster vaccination. These receptors all come from a man aged 18 to 35 who received the YFV17D yellow fever vaccine. The CDR3 runs from the conserved cysteine through the conserved F or W. A D gene is named only where the DNA matches it firmly. The size of a clone is reported for some rows only, either as once, few or many, or as a class for expanded clones.

V	D	J	size	CDR3	DNA
TRBV24-1	-	TRBJ2-1	-	CATSVSGKAYNEQFF	TGTGCCACCAGTGTATCGGGTAAGGCCTACAATGAGCAGTTCTTC
TRBV15	-	TRBJ1-5	-	CATSRVGWGQPQHF	TGTGCCACCAGCAGAGTCGGGTGGGGTCAGCCCCAGCATTTT
TRBV5-6	-	TRBJ2-2	few	CASSLYGELFF	TGTGCCAGCAGTCTTTACGGGGAGCTGTTTTTT
TRBV7-3	TRBD2	TRBJ2-3	-	CASSSSGGFKPDTQYF	TGTGCCAGCAGCTCCAGCGGGGGGTTCAAGCCAGATACGCAGTATTTT
TRBV7-8	TRBD1	TRBJ1-4	-	CASSLARQGAEKLFF	TGTGCCAGCAGCTTAGCCCGACAGGGAGCTGAAAAACTGTTTTTT
TRBV25-1	TRBD1	TRBJ1-5	few	CASSTGGAGQPQHF	TGTGCCAGCAGTACAGGGGGCGCGGGTCAGCCCCAGCATTTT
TRBV19	-	TRBJ2-7	-	CASSFRISYEQYF	TGTGCCAGTAGTTTCAGGATCTCCTACGAGCAGTACTTC
TRBV5-1	TRBD2	TRBJ2-5	many	CASSLGPAGVQETQYF	TGCGCCAGCAGCTTGGGACCCGCGGGGGTCCAAGAGACCCAGTACTTC
TRBV11-2	TRBD2	TRBJ2-5	few	CASSSGLAGGEQETQYF	TGTGCCAGCAGCTCGGGACTAGCGGGGGGCGAACAAGAGACCCAGTACTTC
TRBV7-9	-	TRBJ1-1	many	CASSPQGRGNTEAFF	TGTGCCAGCAGCCCACAAGGTCGGGGGAACACTGAAGCTTTCTTT
TRBV5-6	-	TRBJ2-5	-	CASSLGDAISQYF	TGTGCCAGCAGCTTGGGTGACGCCATATCCCAGTACTTC
TRBV12-3/TRBV12-4	TRBD1	TRBJ1-2	many	CASSLSTGNYGYTF	TGTGCCAGCAGTTTATCGACAGGGAACTATGGCTACACCTTC
TRBV5-1	TRBD1	TRBJ2-1	few	CASSPVTGATYNEQFF	TGCGCCAGCAGCCCGGTAACAGGGGCGACGTACAATGAGCAGTTCTTC
TRBV6-5	-	TRBJ1-1	many	CASRGSVMNTEAFF	TGTGCCAGCAGGGGGTCGGTGATGAACACTGAAGCTTTCTTT
TRBV11-1	-	TRBJ2-2	few	CASSLAGGTRTGELFF	TGTGCCAGCAGCTTAGCCGGGGGCACCAGGACCGGGGAGCTGTTTTTT
TRBV7-6	TRBD1	TRBJ1-1	-	CASSLSSGTENTEAFF	TGTGCCAGCAGCTTATCCTCCGGGACAGAGAACACTGAAGCTTTCTTT
TRBV5-1	-	TRBJ2-3	-	CASSHDRVAGTQYF	TGCGCCAGCAGCCACGACAGGGTAGCGGGTACGCAGTATTTT
TRBV7-9	TRBD1	TRBJ1-1	few	CASSPRGPLNTEAFF	TGTGCCAGCAGCCCCAGGGGGCCCTTGAACACTGAAGCTTTCTTT
TRBV4-1	-	TRBJ1-3	few	CASSQGGDYGNTIYF	TGCGCCAGCAGCCAAGGAGGGGATTATGGAAACACCATATATTTT
TRBV7-2	-	TRBJ2-2	few	CASSVIGSKYTGELFF	TGTGCCAGCAGTGTCATCGGGTCAAAATACACCGGGGAGCTGTTTTTT
TRBV15	TRBD1	TRBJ1-5	-	CATSRVTGELGQPQHF	TGTGCCACCAGCAGAGTAACAGGGGAATTAGGTCAGCCCCAGCATTTT
TRBV6-2/TRBV6-3	-	TRBJ2-2	-	CASLAVRTYTGELFF	TGTGCCAGCTTAGCTGTCAGGACATATACCGGGGAGCTGTTTTTT
TRBV27	-	TRBJ1-1	many	CASSLRWGLSAARNTEAFF	TGTGCCAGCAGTTTACGATGGGGTTTGTCGGCTGCTCGGAACACTGAAGCTTTCTTT
TRBV29-1	-	TRBJ1-1	few	CSVGGGVTEAFF	TGCAGCGTTGGGGGAGGGGTGACTGAAGCTTTCTTT
TRBV29-1	-	TRBJ1-3	few	CSARDRAGNTIYF	TGCAGCGCCAGGGACCGAGCTGGAAACACCATATATTTT
TRBV7-2	TRBD1	TRBJ1-5	many	CASSSQGTSNQPQHF	TGTGCCAGCAGCTCACAGGGGACTAGCAATCAGCCCCAGCATTTT
TRBV5-1	-	TRBJ1-5	few	CASSMGGLSNQPQHF	TGCGCCAGCAGCATGGGTGGCCTCAGCAATCAGCCCCAGCATTTT